Below are 19 T cell receptor beta chains sequenced from a single sample in a study of TIL therapy for anti-PD-1-resistant metastatic lung cancer. The sample's time point: pre-treatment sample, taken before nivolumab and TIL therapy. This was the immunoSEQ v3 assay. Repertoires were generated with immunoSEQ multiplex PCR, while TCRdb's copy carries only in-frame clones and drops some. In the table there are about 50,000 clones, around 86% of which are singletons. Material: blood, obtained at baseline. Receptors were obtained from a person aged 25-79 years with non-small cell lung cancer.

The chain carries TRBV13 and TRBJ2-3; a possible D gene is TRBD1 (5 bases). CDR1 is PRHDT, CDR2 FYEKMQ, per germline (reference sequence). The CDR3 length is 14 residues. V gave up 2 bases and J gave up 6 bases, with 12 bases separating them. As DNA, the CDR3 is TGTGCCAGCAGCTTAAGGGGCGTTTTTGATACGCAGTATTTT. Residues: CASSLRGVFDTQYF.

The count of this clone is one. The chain carries TRBV13 and TRBJ2-7, with unresolved D. Trimming shortened V by 1 base and J by 4 bases, and 5 bases separated the two germline ends. The CDR3 loop spans 12 amino acids. CDR1 and CDR2 (germline): PRHDT, FYEKMQ (reference sequence). The CDR3 loop is CASSLAGYEQYF. The CDR3 DNA sequence: TGTGCCAGCAGCTTAGCTGGATACGAGCAGTACTTC.

The chain employs TRBV6-2 or TRBV6-3 and TRBJ2-7; D is tentatively TRBD1 or TRBD2 (6 bases each). V was cut by 6 bases and J by 3 bases, with 18 bases left in between. This CDR3 comprises 15 residues. The germline V gene has CDR1 MNHEY and CDR2 SVGEGT. Here the CDR3 reads CASSPWGREGYEQYF. Here the CDR3 DNA reads TGTGCCAGCAGCCCTTGGGGGCGGGAAGGCTACGAGCAGTACTTC.

The V call is TRBV10-3, the J call TRBJ2-5; D possibly corresponds to TRBD2 (5 bases). This CDR3 contains 12 residues. The germline CDR1 and CDR2 sequences are ENHRY and SYGVKD. Trimming removed 10 bases from V and 2 bases from J, with 11 bases in between. DNA of the CDR3: TGTGCCAGTGGACTGGGACAAGAGACCCAGTACTTC. As protein: CASGLGQETQYF.

This chain joins TRBV24-1 and TRBJ1-5; a weak D match, TRBD1 (6 bases). Germline CDR1 KGHDR, CDR2 SFDVKD. Deletions cut 4 bases from V and 9 bases from J, with 12 bases between. The CDR3 contains 13 residues. In DNA, the CDR3 is TGTGCCACCAGTGAACCAGGGGAGGGGCCCCAGCATTTT. This encodes CATSEPGEGPQHF.

This clone appeared a single time. The CDR3 bases are TGTGCCAGCAGTCCAGGGGGAGGGTCCTACAATGAGCAGTTCTTC. This gives the protein CASSPGGGSYNEQFF. The chain recombines TRBV7-9 with TRBJ2-1; D assignment may be TRBD1 or TRBD2 (7 bases each). Between the trimmed V and J ends, which lost 6 bases and 1 base, there was a span of 13 bases. This CDR3 has 15 amino acids. Germline V CDR1 and CDR2: SEHNR, FQNEAQ (reference sequence). The whole variable domain, remainder taken from reference TRBV7-9 and TRBJ2-1, is DTGVSQNPRHKITKRGQNVTFRCDPISEHNRLYWYRQTLGQGPEFLTYFQNEAQLEKSRLLSDRFSAERPKGSFSTLEIQRTEQGDSAMYLCASSPGGGSYNEQFFGPGTRLTVL.

This chain connects TRBV7-2 to TRBJ2-2; 11 nucleotides align to TRBD2. J gave up 5 bases and V 3 bases, and 2 bases lay outside the gene matches. The length of the CDR3 is 15 residues. Germline V gene lookup returns CDR1 SGHTA and CDR2 FQGNSA. The CDR3 sequence is CASSFWTSGTGELFF. In DNA, the CDR3 is TGTGCCAGCAGCTTTTGGACTAGCGGGACCGGGGAGCTGTTTTTT. Complete variable domain (other parts from reference TRBV7-2 and TRBJ2-2): GAGVSQSPSNKVTEKGKDVELRCDPISGHTALYWYRQSLGQGLEFLIYFQGNSAPDKSGLPSDRFSAERTGGSVSTLTIQRTQQEDSAVYLCASSFWTSGTGELFFGEGSRLTVL.

This sequence joins TRBV21-1 and TRBJ2-7; no check of the table's D call, TRBD2, against the DNA was made. TRBV21-1 is tagged as a pseudogene. The length of the CDR3 is 15 residues. CDR3 DNA: TGTGCCAGCAGCAAAGTAGGTCTGACCGCGGCCGAGCAGTACTTC. This gives the protein CASSKVGLTAAEQYF.

The chain has TRBV11-2 and TRBJ2-3, with a tentative D call TRBD2 (6 bases). Trimming left V 3 bases short and J 1 base short, with 8 bases between. This CDR3 comprises 14 residues. CDR1 and CDR2 (germline): SGHAT, FQNNGV. The CDR3 coding sequence is TGTGCCAGCAGCTTCGGGACTGGCACAGATACGCAGTATTTT. It codes for CASSFGTGTDTQYF.

The rearrangement links TRBV7-2 to TRBJ1-5, with D possibly being TRBD1 (6 bases). V lost 5 bases, J lost 5 bases, and 10 bases lay in between. CDR1 SGHTA and CDR2 FQGNSA come from the germline V gene. This CDR3 contains 13 residues. CDR3 sequence: CASSPRTDQPQHF. The CDR3 DNA sequence: TGTGCCAGCAGCCCACGGACAGATCAGCCCCAGCATTTT.

This clone has just a few counts. The chain combines TRBV10-1 with TRBJ1-5, with D tentatively TRBD1 (5 bases). Germline V gives CDR1 WNHNN, CDR2 SYGVQD (reference sequence). Trimming took 3 bases from V and 6 from J, leaving 15 bases between them. The CDR3 loop spans 15 amino acids. The CDR3 protein is CASSDGQGGSQPQHF. CDR3 DNA: TGCGCCAGCAGTGATGGTCAGGGCGGAAGTCAGCCCCAGCATTTT.

This clone was seen a few times. This sequence joins TRBV10-3 and TRBJ1-3; a possible D gene is TRBD1 (6 bases). Germline V CDR1 and CDR2: ENHRY, SYGVKD. The V end lost 7 bases, the J end lost 0 bases, and 10 bases lay between the germline ends. This CDR3 has 14 residues. The CDR3 nucleotides are TGTGCCATCATGGCGGACAGCTCTGGAAACACCATATATTTT. It encodes CAIMADSSGNTIYF.

The chain joins TRBV19 to TRBJ2-1; 7 nucleotides align to TRBD2. The length of the CDR3 is 15 residues. CDR1 and CDR2 (germline): LNHDA, SQIVND (reference sequence). The trim removed 5 bases at V and 1 base at J, leaving 5 bases unmatched. The CDR3 DNA sequence: TGTGCCAGTAGTCCATTAGCGGGTTCCTACAATGAGCAGTTCTTC. This codes for CASSPLAGSYNEQFF.

The V gene is TRBV5-1, the J gene TRBJ2-7; 9 positions agree with TRBD1. The J segment lost 3 bases and the V segment lost 4 bases, leaving 11 bases of the junction unmatched. This CDR3 is built from 16 residues. CDR1 and CDR2 from the germline V gene are SGHRS and YFSETQ. The CDR3 DNA reads as TGCGCCAGCAGCCAGGTAACGGGACAGGGTCTCTACGAGCAGTACTTC. Protein product: CASSQVTGQGLYEQYF. Looking up the rest from reference TRBV5-1 and TRBJ2-7 gives the full variable domain: KAGVTQTPRYLIKTRGQQVTLSCSPISGHRSVSWYQQTPGQGLQFLFEYFSETQRNKGNFPGRFSGRQFSNSRSEMNVSTLELGDSALYLCASSQVTGQGLYEQYFGPGTRLTVT.

This chain joins TRBV28 and TRBJ2-3; 8 bases fit TRBD2. The CDR3 extends over 13 amino acids. V trimming: 7 bases; J trimming: 7 bases; junction bases outside the gene matches: 7. Looked up from germline, CDR1 is MDHEN and CDR2 is SYDVKM. CDR3 amino acids: CASTRGGAHTQYF. CDR3 DNA: TGTGCCAGCACTCGGGGGGGGGCACATACGCAGTATTTT.

The CDR3 is CASSKGGLLEAFF. The DNA for the CDR3 is TGTGCCAGCAGCAAAGGTGGCCTTTTAGAAGCTTTCTTT. This rearrangement joins TRBV21-1 to TRBJ1-1; TRBD1, as called in the table, went unchecked against the DNA. TRBV21-1 has pseudogene status. The CDR3 covers 13 residues.

The chain combines TRBV4-3 with TRBJ1-4; no reliable D call. Trimming cost V 4 bases and J 4 bases, with 13 bases left between them. Germline CDR1 LGHNA, CDR2 YSLEER. The CDR3 totals 15 residues. CDR3 coding DNA: TGCGCCAGCAGCCGGGTAAAGGGCTTTAATGAAAAACTGTTTTTT. Translating it yields CASSRVKGFNEKLFF.

The chain combines TRBV11-3 with TRBJ1-3; unclear D gene. The CDR3 sequence is 16 residues long. The germline gives CDR1 SGHNT, CDR2 YENEEA. V was cut by 5 bases and J by 0 bases, with 14 bases left in between. For the CDR3, the DNA is TGTGCCAGCAGCCTTGGTGCACACGACTCTGGAAACACCATATATTTT. As protein: CASSLGAHDSGNTIYF.

The chain carries TRBV28 and TRBJ2-1, with 9 bases lining up with TRBD2. Germline loops: CDR1 MDHEN, CDR2 SYDVKM. The CDR3 has 24 amino acids. The ends lost 5 bases at V and 0 bases at J; junction bases unmatched: 29. The CDR3 DNA reads as TGTGCCAGCAGTACGCCCCTGGAACTCTTTAGCGGGAGCTTGAGGGCCAGCTCCTACAATGAGCAGTTCTTC. This gives the protein CASSTPLELFSGSLRASSYNEQFF.